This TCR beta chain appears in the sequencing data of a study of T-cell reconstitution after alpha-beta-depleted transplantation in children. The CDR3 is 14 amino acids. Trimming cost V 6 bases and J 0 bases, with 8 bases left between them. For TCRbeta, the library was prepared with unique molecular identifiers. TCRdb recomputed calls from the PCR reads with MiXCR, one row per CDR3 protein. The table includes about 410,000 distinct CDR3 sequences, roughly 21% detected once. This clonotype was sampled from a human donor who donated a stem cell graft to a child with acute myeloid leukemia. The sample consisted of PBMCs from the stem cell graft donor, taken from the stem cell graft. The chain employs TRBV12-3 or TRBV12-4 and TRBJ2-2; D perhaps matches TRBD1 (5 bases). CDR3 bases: TGTGCCAGCAGCGGACATGCGAACACCGGGGAGCTGTTTTTT. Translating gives CASSGHANTGELFF.